This is a list of T cell receptor beta chains from one sample in a study of post-analysis software for immune sequencing data. MiXCR, run by TCRdb on the PCR reads, gives a single entry per CDR3 protein. Among hundreds of thousands of distinct CDR3 sequences listed, roughly 30% were seen once. The sequenced sample was blood. These receptors originate from a girl aged 10 to 17 with multiple sclerosis. Both conserved end residues are part of each CDR3. The D gene is left open where the match is weak. Clone size is given for some rows only: seen once, a few or many times, or a class if the clone is expanded.

clone_size j_call d_call v_call cdr3_nt cdr3_aa
few TRBJ2-7 TRBD1 TRBV6-2/TRBV6-3 TGTGCCAGCAGGGAATACGGACAGGGGACCTACGAGCAGTACTTC CASREYGQGTYEQYF
. TRBJ2-5 . TRBV29-1 TGCAGCGTTGAATTGCGGGCGCGAGAGACCCAGTACTTC CSVELRARETQYF
. TRBJ2-3 TRBD1 TRBV7-2 TGTGCCAGCAGCGACGGACAGGGTCCCGGCACAGATATGCAGTATTTT CASSDGQGPGTDMQYF
. TRBJ2-7 TRBD1 TRBV7-2 TGTGCCAGCAGCCAAGACGGGACAGGGGTTTACGAGCAGTACTTC CASSQDGTGVYEQYF
. TRBJ2-1 . TRBV28 TGTGCCAGCTCCCGGGGTCCGGGGCACACCTACAATGAGCAGTTCTTC CASSRGPGHTYNEQFF
few TRBJ2-7 TRBD2 TRBV20-1 TGCAGTGCTAGGGGTCCAGCGGGAGGGCGTCGCGAGCAGTACTTC CSARGPAGGRREQYF
few TRBJ2-7 TRBD1 TRBV27 TGTGCCAGCAGTTCCCGCAGGGGGCCCTACGAGCAGTACTTC CASSSRRGPYEQYF
. TRBJ2-1 TRBD2 TRBV18 TGTGCCAGCTCACCCCTAGCGGGAGGGCCCGGTCCTTACAATGAGCAGTTCTTC CASSPLAGGPGPYNEQFF
once TRBJ2-7 . TRBV29-1 TGCAGCGTCACTGACTGGGACACTGGCTACGAGCAGTACTTC CSVTDWDTGYEQYF
few TRBJ2-6 . TRBV7-9 TGTGCCAGCAGCCCCGGTTATTCTGGGGCCAACGTCCTGACTTTC CASSPGYSGANVLTF
few TRBJ2-1 . TRBV29-1 TGCAGCGTTCGAACGGCATACAATGAGCAGTTCTTC CSVRTAYNEQFF
. TRBJ2-7 . TRBV2 TGTGCCAGCCGGGAGATTCACGAGCAGTACTTC CASREIHEQYF
. TRBJ1-1 . TRBV12-3/TRBV12-4 TGTGCCAGCAGAAGACAGGTGAACACTGAAGCTTTCTTT CASRRQVNTEAFF
few TRBJ2-2 TRBD1 TRBV11-2 TGTGCCAGCAGCTGGGACAGGGGAAGGACCGGGGAGCTGTTTTTT CASSWDRGRTGELFF
. TRBJ2-5 TRBD2 TRBV3-1 TGTGCCAGCAGCCAGATAGCGGGTTCCCCCGCCTATGAGCAGTACTTC CASSQIAGSPAYEQYF
few TRBJ2-3 . TRBV6-5 TGTGCCAGCAGTTACGGTTCCCAGACCCCTATGGCAGATACGCAGTATTTT CASSYGSQTPMADTQYF
few TRBJ2-3 TRBD2 TRBV3-1 TGTGCCAGCAGCCAAGGTCCGGGAAAGCGGGGGTCCAGCGCCGACACAGATACGCAGTATTTT CASSQGPGKRGSSADTDTQYF
. TRBJ2-3 TRBD1 TRBV10-3 TGTGCCATCAGTACCGCCGGGACAGATAACACAGATACGCAGTATTTT CAISTAGTDNTDTQYF
. TRBJ1-4 . TRBV7-2 TGTGCCAGCGGGCTCTTGGGCGCAACTAATGAAAAACTGTTTTTT CASGLLGATNEKLFF
few TRBJ1-1 . TRBV7-9 TGTGCCAGCAGCTTAGTTATTGGGGGCACTGAAGCTTTCTTT CASSLVIGGTEAFF
. TRBJ2-7 . TRBV7-2 TGTGCCAGCAGCCCCACTTACAAGTACGAGCAGTACTTC CASSPTYKYEQYF
many TRBJ2-4 TRBD2 TRBV7-2 TGTGCCAGCAGCTTAGGGCGGGAGGGAAACATTCAGTACTTC CASSLGREGNIQYF
few TRBJ2-1 TRBD2 TRBV7-2 TGTGCCAGCAGCTTAACCAGCGGGAGGGCTCGGTACAATGAGCAGTTCTTC CASSLTSGRARYNEQFF
many TRBJ2-7 . TRBV4-3 TGCGCCAGCAGCCAAGTCCGCGGCTACGAGCAGTACTTC CASSQVRGYEQYF
. TRBJ2-1 TRBD1 TRBV18 TGTGCCAGCTCACCCGTCCTTGGGACAGGTCCCGCTGAGCAGTTCTTC CASSPVLGTGPAEQFF
. TRBJ1-2 TRBD1 TRBV27 TGTGCCAGCAGTTTAATCGGACAGGCCGATGGCTACACCTTC CASSLIGQADGYTF
many TRBJ2-3 . TRBV20-1 TGCAGTGCTAGCGGGAGTCGAACAGATACGCAGTATTTT CSASGSRTDTQYF
. TRBJ1-1 . TRBV25-1 TGTGCCAGCGAAATGAGGAGAGTAGCTTTCTTT CASEMRRVAFF
. TRBJ2-7 . TRBV7-2 TGTGCCAGCCGGCCCCGTTGCGGCGAGCAGTACTTC CASRPRCGEQYF
few TRBJ2-3 . TRBV4-3 TGCGCCAGCAGCCAAGATGGAGTGACTAGCACAGATACGCAGTATTTT CASSQDGVTSTDTQYF
. TRBJ2-1 . TRBV6-6 TGTGCCAGCCGAGGGGGGGAGGCCTTTTATATCAATGAGCAGTTCTTC CASRGGEAFYINEQFF
few TRBJ1-1 . TRBV20-1 TGCAGTGCTAGAAACAGGCCACTCGGGAACACTGAAGCTTTCTTT CSARNRPLGNTEAFF
. TRBJ2-1 . TRBV9 TGTGCCAGCAGCGTGGTATCTAGCCCCTACAATGAGCAGTTCTTC CASSVVSSPYNEQFF
few TRBJ2-5 . TRBV7-7 TGTGCCAGCAGCCCCACTAGTCAGTTAGAGACCCAGTACTTC CASSPTSQLETQYF
. TRBJ2-1 TRBD2 TRBV20-1 TGCAGTGCTACACCGACTAGCGGGAGTTACTACAATGAGCAGTTCTTC CSATPTSGSYYNEQFF
. TRBJ1-6 . TRBV20-1 TGCAGTGCTAGAGGGACGGAAAATTCACCCCTCCACTTT CSARGTENSPLHF
many TRBJ1-5 . TRBV4-1 TGTGCCAGCAGTCAACCAGGGGATCAGCCCCAGCATTTT CASSQPGDQPQHF
few TRBJ1-2 . TRBV27 TGTGCCAGCAGTTCGACAGAGAGAGGCTACACCTTC CASSSTERGYTF
few TRBJ2-7 TRBD1 TRBV28 TGTGCCAGCAGTCTGCCTAGGACAGGGGGCGATGAGCAGTACTTC CASSLPRTGGDEQYF
. TRBJ1-1 . TRBV10-3 TGTGCCATCAGTGTTTCCCAGGTAGGAAACACTGAAGCTTTCTTT CAISVSQVGNTEAFF
few TRBJ1-2 . TRBV20-1 TGCAGTGCTAGAGTGGGTGGGGGTCCCTATGGCTACACCTTC CSARVGGGPYGYTF
few TRBJ1-2 . TRBV20-1 TGCAGTGCAGACCGACTCGGTTTGGACTATGGCTACACCTTC CSADRLGLDYGYTF
. TRBJ2-3 . TRBV29-1 TGCAACGTTGGTGTGACGGGCAGCACAGATACGCAGTATTTT CNVGVTGSTDTQYF
. TRBJ2-3 . TRBV12-3/TRBV12-4 TGTGCCAGCTCGTGGAGTGCTGACACAGATACGCAGTATTTT CASSWSADTDTQYF